The 23 T cell receptor beta chains reported below all come from one sample, sequenced in a study of blood T cell repertoires in COVID-19. Repertoires were generated with immunoSEQ multiplex PCR, while TCRdb's copy carries only in-frame clones and drops some. The repertoire holds 100,000 to 150,000 clones, around 70% seen once, with less than 6.5% in the top ten. Sequenced sample: peripheral blood. All receptors derive from a man in his fifties or sixties with acute or convalescent COVID-19.

This clone was counted only a few times. J is TRBJ1-1 and V is TRBV18; D is possibly TRBD1 (5 bases). Germline CDR1 and CDR2: KGHSH and LQKENI. The CDR3 spans 17 residues. Trimming took 4 bases from V and 4 from J, leaving 22 bases between them. The CDR3 sequence is CASSRQVGSRRGTEAFF. As DNA, the CDR3 is TGTGCCAGCTCACGGCAGGTGGGATCAAGAAGGGGCACTGAAGCTTTCTTT.

This clone came up a few times. The V call is TRBV10-2, the J call TRBJ1-1, with 8 bases identical to TRBD1. CDR3 length equals 15 residues. V trimming: 5 bases; J trimming: 2 bases; junction bases outside the gene matches: 7. Germline V gene lookup returns CDR1 WSHSY and CDR2 SAAADI. The CDR3 DNA sequence: TGCGCCAGCAGTCCGGACAGGGCGGTTAACACTGAAGCTTTCTTT. Translating gives CASSPDRAVNTEAFF.

The J gene is TRBJ1-5, the V gene TRBV4-1, with D possibly TRBD1 on 6 matching bases. The germline V gene encodes CDR1 MGHRA and CDR2 YSYEKL. Trimming shortened V by 0 bases and J by 6 bases, and 12 bases separated the two germline ends. The CDR3 is 15 residues long. CDR3 residues: CASSQDGGQFQPQHF. CDR3 coding DNA: TGCGCCAGCAGCCAAGACGGGGGGCAGTTTCAGCCCCAGCATTTT.

The chain carries TRBV15 and TRBJ1-5, with unresolved D. Germline assignment: CDR1 LNHNV and CDR2 YYDKDF (reference sequence). This CDR3 contains 17 residues. V gave up 5 bases and J gave up 0 bases, with 17 bases separating them. CDR3 sequence: CATSSRIFGYSNQPQHF. CDR3 DNA sequence: TGTGCCACCAGCTCCCGAATTTTCGGGTATAGCAATCAGCCCCAGCATTTT.

V and J are TRBV7-9 and TRBJ2-2, with D maybe TRBD1 (6 bases). The CDR3 spans 13 residues. Trimming left V 8 bases short and J 2 bases short, with 9 bases between. Germline V gene sequence: CDR1 SEHNR, CDR2 FQNEAQ (reference sequence). The CDR3 coding sequence is TGTGCCAGCCAGGACAGTAACACCGGGGAGCTGTTTTTT. Protein: CASQDSNTGELFF.

This chain joins TRBV7-9 and TRBJ2-5, with D possibly matching TRBD1 (5 bases). Germline CDR1 SEHNR, CDR2 FQNEAQ (reference sequence). The V end was cut by 2 bases, the J end by 2 bases, with 24 bases between. The CDR3 extends over 19 amino acids. The CDR3 here is CASSLIGAGMSAPQETQYF. CDR3 sequence (DNA): TGTGCCAGCAGCTTAATCGGAGCAGGGATGTCTGCCCCGCAAGAGACCCAGTACTTC.

This clone has only a few counts. The chain uses TRBV20-1 and TRBJ1-5; D is uncertain. The CDR3 contains 13 residues. The V gene's germline CDR1 is DFQATT and CDR2 SNEGSKA (reference sequence). Between the trimmed V and J ends, which lost 3 bases and 3 bases, there was a span of 9 bases. In nucleotides, the CDR3 is TGCAGTGCTAGTGGAGGTGACAATCAGCCCCAGCATTTT. It codes for CSASGGDNQPQHF.

V gene TRBV5-1 combines with J gene TRBJ1-1, with TRBD1 identical over 8 bases. This CDR3 is 15 amino acids long. The germline gives CDR1 SGHRS, CDR2 YFSETQ. V lost 2 bases, J lost 0 bases, and 3 bases stayed unmatched. In DNA form, the CDR3 reads TGCGCCAGCAGCTTTGGGGACAGGATGAACACTGAAGCTTTCTTT. This encodes CASSFGDRMNTEAFF.

The V and J genes are TRBV2 and TRBJ1-2; no definite D call. Trimming shortened V by 6 bases and J by 2 bases, and 16 bases separated the two germline ends. The CDR3 runs 15 residues. The germline CDR1 and CDR2 sequences are SNHLY and FYNNEI. CDR3 bases: TGTGCCAGCAGCGGACTAATGGCCCTGAACTATGGCTACACCTTC. Its translation: CASSGLMALNYGYTF.

The V and J genes are TRBV3-1 (or the pseudogene TRBV3-2) and TRBJ2-3; 11 bases align to TRBD2. V shed 4 bases and J 4 bases; nucleotides not matched to a gene: 4. The CDR3 covers 15 residues. Germline loops: CDR1 LGHDT, CDR2 YNNKEL (reference sequence). The CDR3 DNA sequence: TGTGCCAGCAGCCCGCTAGCGGGGGGCGCAGATACGCAGTATTTT. It encodes CASSPLAGGADTQYF.

This chain connects TRBV5-1 to TRBJ2-3; D is uncertain. Germline V gives CDR1 SGHRS, CDR2 YFSETQ. V lost 0 bases and J 0 bases, leaving 8 bases between the germline ends. The length of the CDR3 is 15 residues. The CDR3 here is CASSLVLRSTDTQYF. For the CDR3, the DNA is TGCGCCAGCAGCTTGGTTCTGCGGAGCACAGATACGCAGTATTTT.

This clone occurred a few times. CDR3 DNA sequence: TGTGCCAGCAGACAACAGGGGGTCACTGAAGCTTTCTTT. Protein: CASRQQGVTEAFF. This chain connects TRBV3-1 (or the pseudogene TRBV3-2) to TRBJ1-1; 8 bases match TRBD1. The CDR3 is 13 amino acids. J lost 4 bases, V lost 6 bases, and 4 bases had no gene match. CDR1 is LGHDT and CDR2 is YNNKEL in the germline V gene (reference sequence).

The chain joins TRBV3-1 (or the pseudogene TRBV3-2) to TRBJ1-4, with TRBD1 matching 7 bases. Germline V gives CDR1 LGHDT, CDR2 YNNKEL (reference sequence). The CDR3 has 16 amino acids. J gave up 8 bases and V 2 bases, and 11 bases lay outside the gene matches. The CDR3 loop is CASSQTNRGSREKLFF. The CDR3 coding sequence is TGTGCCAGCAGCCAAACGAACAGGGGTTCACGAGAAAAACTGTTTTTT.

This clone has a single count. This chain links TRBV19 with TRBJ1-2; D might be TRBD1 (5 bases). V lost 3 bases to trimming and J lost 5 bases, with 10 bases between them. Germline V CDR1 and CDR2: LNHDA, SQIVND (reference sequence). CDR3 size: 13 residues. The CDR3 is CASSIAGKYGYTF. The CDR3 DNA follows: TGTGCCAGTAGTATCGCAGGGAAATATGGCTACACCTTC.

The chain is built from TRBV15 and TRBJ2-2; a possible D gene is TRBD1 (5 bases). The V end was cut by 7 bases, the J end by 7 bases, with 19 bases between. Per germline, CDR1 LNHNV and CDR2 YYDKDF (reference sequence). There are 15 residues in the CDR3. Written as DNA, the CDR3 is TGTGCCACCACCGAAGGCCCTCAGGGCTACGGGGAGCTGTTTTTT. Its translation: CATTEGPQGYGELFF.

This chain links TRBV5-1 with TRBJ1-1; no clear D gene. The germline V gene encodes CDR1 SGHRS and CDR2 YFSETQ. This CDR3 comprises 16 residues. V lost 4 bases and J 0 bases, leaving 16 bases between the germline ends. In DNA, the CDR3 is TGCGCCAGCAGCCCTGGGTCTAACAGTTTGAACACTGAAGCTTTCTTT. Amino acids: CASSPGSNSLNTEAFF. The variable domain in full, with the rest retrieved from reference TRBV5-1 and TRBJ1-1, is KAGVTQTPRYLIKTRGQQVTLSCSPISGHRSVSWYQQTPGQGLQFLFEYFSETQRNKGNFPGRFSGRQFSNSRSEMNVSTLELGDSALYLCASSPGSNSLNTEAFFGQGTRLTVV.

The V gene is TRBV19, the J gene TRBJ2-3, with 10 bases that match TRBD2. The CDR3 length is 15 residues. Germline trimming cut 5 bases from V and 5 bases from J; bases unmatched to any gene: 7. From germline, CDR1 is LNHDA and CDR2 SQIVND (reference sequence). For the CDR3, the DNA is TGTGCCAGTAGTTGGGCTAGCGGGGGAGTAGATACGCAGTATTTT. It encodes CASSWASGGVDTQYF. Complete variable domain (other parts from reference TRBV19 and TRBJ2-3): DGGITQSPKYLFRKEGQNVTLSCEQNLNHDAMYWYRQDPGQGLRLIYYSQIVNDFQKGDIAEGYSVSREKKESFPLTVTSAQKNPTAFYLCASSWASGGVDTQYFGPGTRLTVL.

The chain has TRBV7-3 and TRBJ2-1; 8 bases are a match to TRBD2. This CDR3 is built from 15 residues. V was clipped by 5 bases and J by 7 bases; unmatched bases: 10. The V gene's germline CDR1 is SGHTA and CDR2 FQGTGA. CDR3 sequence: CASSPRGGALNEQFF. The CDR3 DNA follows: TGTGCCAGCAGCCCCCGGGGGGGGGCCTTGAATGAGCAGTTCTTC.

The genes are TRBV3-1 (or the pseudogene TRBV3-2) and TRBJ1-2, with 7 bases that match TRBD1. From germline, CDR1 is LGHDT and CDR2 YNNKEL (reference sequence). There are 16 residues in the CDR3. The trim removed 4 bases at V and 0 bases at J, leaving 8 bases unmatched. CDR3 loop: CASSPKSRGANYGYTF. CDR3 sequence (DNA): TGTGCCAGCAGCCCCAAGAGCAGGGGGGCTAACTATGGCTACACCTTC.

The rearrangement links TRBV4-1 to TRBJ2-3, with D maybe TRBD1 (7 bases). The V gene lost 4 bases and the J gene lost 6 bases, with 14 bases spanning the gap. Germline V gene data show CDR1 as MGHRA and CDR2 as YSYEKL. This CDR3 spans 14 amino acids. The CDR3 here is CASSRPQGGDTQYF. The CDR3 DNA reads TGCGCCAGCAGCCGCCCCCAGGGGGGCGATACGCAGTATTTT.

The table lists this clone with a count of one. The chain joins TRBV5-6 to TRBJ2-7; 12 bases agree with TRBD1. The junction had 11 bases not matched to a gene; V was cut back by 0 bases and J by 4 bases. The length of the CDR3 is 18 residues. Germline-derived CDR1 and CDR2 are SGHDT and YYEEEE. CDR3 region: CASSLVAGQGASLYEQYF. CDR3 DNA: TGTGCCAGCAGCTTGGTGGCGGGACAGGGGGCCTCTTTGTACGAGCAGTACTTC.

The rearrangement links TRBV10-3 to TRBJ1-2; no clear D gene. The V gene lost 7 bases and the J gene lost 8 bases, with 17 bases spanning the gap. Germline-derived CDR1 and CDR2 are ENHRY and SYGVKD. The CDR3 runs 13 residues. Here the CDR3 DNA reads TGTGCCATCACACCGACCGGGGTAGAAGGCTACACCTTC. Protein product: CAITPTGVEGYTF.

This rearrangement joins TRBV6-4 to TRBJ2-7; 12 bases are a match to TRBD2. The CDR3 has 16 residues. Germline V gene sequence: CDR1 MRHNA, CDR2 SNTAGT. J gave up 2 bases and V 3 bases, and 5 bases lay outside the gene matches. CDR3 protein: CASSELGLAGPYEQYF. For the CDR3, the DNA is TGTGCCAGCAGTGAATTGGGACTAGCGGGCCCCTACGAGCAGTACTTC.